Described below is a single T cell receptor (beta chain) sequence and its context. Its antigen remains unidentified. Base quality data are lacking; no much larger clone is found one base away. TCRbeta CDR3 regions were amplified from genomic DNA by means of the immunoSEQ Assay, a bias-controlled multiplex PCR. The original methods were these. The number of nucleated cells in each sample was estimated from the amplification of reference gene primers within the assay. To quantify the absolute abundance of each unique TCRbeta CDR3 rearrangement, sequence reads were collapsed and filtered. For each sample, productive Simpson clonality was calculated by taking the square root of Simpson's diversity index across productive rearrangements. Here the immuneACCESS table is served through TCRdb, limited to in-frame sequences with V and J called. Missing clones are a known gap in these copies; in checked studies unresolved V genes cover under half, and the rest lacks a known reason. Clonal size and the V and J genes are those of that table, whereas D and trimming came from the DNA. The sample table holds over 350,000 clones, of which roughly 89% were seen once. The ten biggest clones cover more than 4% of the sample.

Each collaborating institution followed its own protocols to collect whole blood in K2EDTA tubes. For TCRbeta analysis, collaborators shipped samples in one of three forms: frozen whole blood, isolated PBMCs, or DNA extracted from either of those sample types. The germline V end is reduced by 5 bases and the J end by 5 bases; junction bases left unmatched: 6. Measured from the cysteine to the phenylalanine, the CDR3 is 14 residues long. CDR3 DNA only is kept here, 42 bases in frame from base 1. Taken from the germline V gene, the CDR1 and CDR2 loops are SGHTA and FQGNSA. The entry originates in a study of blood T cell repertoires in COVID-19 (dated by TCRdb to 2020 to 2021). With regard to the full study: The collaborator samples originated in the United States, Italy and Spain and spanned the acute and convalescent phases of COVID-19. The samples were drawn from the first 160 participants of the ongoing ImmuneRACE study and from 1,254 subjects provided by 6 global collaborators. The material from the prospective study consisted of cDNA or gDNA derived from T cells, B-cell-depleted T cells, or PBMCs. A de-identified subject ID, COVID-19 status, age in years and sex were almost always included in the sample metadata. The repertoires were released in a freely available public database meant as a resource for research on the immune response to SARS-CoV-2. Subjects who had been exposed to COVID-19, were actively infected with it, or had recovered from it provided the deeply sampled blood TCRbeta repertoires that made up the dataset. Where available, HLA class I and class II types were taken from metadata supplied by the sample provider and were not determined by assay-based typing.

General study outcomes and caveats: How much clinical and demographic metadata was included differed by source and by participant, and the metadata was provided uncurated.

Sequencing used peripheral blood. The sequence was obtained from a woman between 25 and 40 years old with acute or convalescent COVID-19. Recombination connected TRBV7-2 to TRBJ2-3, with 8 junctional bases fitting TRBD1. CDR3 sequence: CASSPGQGVDTQYF. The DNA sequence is TGTGCCAGCAGCCCCGGACAGGGCGTAGATACGCAGTATTTT.